This T cell receptor (delta chain) is drawn from a study of Vδ1+ human thymocytes. Study findings and constraints: Highly polyclonal TRG and TRD repertoires with Gaussian CDR3 length distributions appeared in thymus.

Germline CDR1 reads TSWWSYY; CDR2 reads QGS. The CDR3 loop spans 19 amino acids. The junction had 17 bases not matched to a gene; V was cut back by 2 bases and J by 5 bases. This clone has a handful of counts. Antigen specificity is unknown. The template was reverse-transcribed extracted RNA. The CDR3 regions were amplified by multiplex PCR from V-gene primers to a constant-region primer. TCRdb fed the multiplex PCR reads to CATT. The repertoire holds 80,000 or so delta-chain clones, with around 30% as singletons. This TCR derives from a boy under three years old who had congenital heart surgery. J is TRDJ1 and V is TRDV1; 10 nucleotides agree with TRDD3. The sequenced sample consisted of Vdelta1+ gamma-delta thymocytes from the thymus. Regarding subset: FACS-sorted CD3+ TCRalphabeta- TCRVdelta1+ TCRVdelta2- thymocytes. As DNA, the CDR3 is TGTGCTCTTGGGGAATCTCCCGGGGATTGGGGGATACACTGGGATAAACTCATCTTT. This translates into CALGESPGDWGIHWDKLIF.